These 26 T cell receptor beta chains share one sample of origin, sequenced in a study of T-cell reconstitution after alpha-beta-depleted transplantation in children. Unique molecular identifiers were incorporated during preparation of the TCRbeta library. TCRdb re-derived calls from the PCR reads in MiXCR, one entry per CDR3 protein. Altogether more than 200,000 distinct CDR3 sequences are present, around 25% being singletons, with the ten largest covering 4% to 5.5%. The material sequenced was PBMCs, mostly from graft donor cells, taken 360 days after TCRalphabeta/CD19-depleted stem cell transplant. The source is a female patient aged 2-9 years who had a stem cell transplant for congenital amegakaryocytic thrombocytopenia, so the T cells may come from the graft donor.

This clonotype occurred a few times. The CDR3 coding sequence is TGTGCCAGCAGTGAATATAAGGGTTTCCAAGAGACCCAGTACTTC. Translated: CASSEYKGFQETQYF. This chain uses TRBV25-1 with TRBJ2-5, with D unclear. Germline CDR1 reads MGHDK; CDR2 reads SYGVNS. The CDR3 has 15 residues. V lost 0 bases and J lost 1, with 9 bases in between.

In this sample, this clonotype turned up a few times. This rearrangement joins TRBV28 to TRBJ2-3; 10 nucleotides match TRBD2. J lost 4 bases, V lost 3 bases, and 4 bases had no gene match. This CDR3 has 15 residues. In germline, CDR1 is MDHEN, CDR2 SYDVKM. The CDR3 is CASSFRAGGPDTQYF. CDR3 nucleotide sequence: TGTGCCAGCAGTTTCAGAGCGGGGGGGCCAGATACGCAGTATTTT. The full variable domain, completed using reference TRBV28 and TRBJ2-3, is DVKVTQSSRYLVKRTGEKVFLECVQDMDHENMFWYRQDPGLGLRLIYFSYDVKMKEKGDIPEGYSVSREKKERFSLILESASTNQTSMYLCASSFRAGGPDTQYFGPGTRLTVL.

J is TRBJ2-3 and V is TRBV7-9; D could derive from TRBD1 or TRBD2 (5 bases each). In germline, CDR1 is SEHNR, CDR2 FQNEAQ (reference sequence). Trimming removed 3 bases at V and 4 bases at J, with 17 bases between. The CDR3 runs 16 residues. DNA of the CDR3: TGTGCCAGCAGCTTTTATGGGGGTTCGGCGTCAGATACGCAGTATTTT. Translated, it gives CASSFYGGSASDTQYF.

The J gene is TRBJ1-5, the V gene TRBV28, with a tentative D call TRBD1 (5 bases). The CDR3 totals 16 residues. Germline V gives CDR1 MDHEN, CDR2 SYDVKM. Trimming took 5 bases from V and 0 from J, leaving 14 bases between them. CDR3 DNA: TGTGCCAGCAGTGACCGGGACCCTCTTAGCAATCAGCCCCAGCATTTT. Translated, it gives CASSDRDPLSNQPQHF.

This clonotype was observed a handful of times. The gene calls are TRBV6-6 and TRBJ1-1; D gene uncertain. Trimming pared 7 bases from V and 5 bases from J, leaving 5 bases between. CDR3 length: 10 amino acids. Germline V CDR1 and CDR2: MNHNY, SVGAGI (reference sequence). This CDR3 reads CASTDTEAFF. The DNA for the CDR3 is TGTGCCAGCACAGATACTGAAGCTTTCTTT.

The chain employs TRBV6-6 and TRBJ1-1; D remains ambiguous. The CDR3 is 13 residues long. In germline, CDR1 is MNHNY, CDR2 SVGAGI (reference sequence). V lost 7 bases and J 6 bases, leaving 15 bases between the germline ends. The CDR3 is CASTPEWLAEAFF. CDR3 bases: TGTGCCAGCACCCCTGAGTGGTTGGCTGAAGCTTTCTTT.

The gene calls are TRBV7-3 and TRBJ2-3; D unclear. Germline V gives CDR1 SGHTA, CDR2 FQGTGA. V was cut by 4 bases and J by 5 bases, with 10 bases left in between. The CDR3 sequence is 13 residues long. The CDR3 sequence is CASSSLLGDTQYF. The CDR3 nucleotides read TGTGCCAGCAGCTCCCTCTTGGGAGATACGCAGTATTTT.

This clonotype was counted a few times. V gene TRBV12-3 or TRBV12-4 combines with J gene TRBJ2-3, with 9 nucleotides matching TRBD2. CDR3 length: 14 residues. The V gene end was trimmed by 2 bases and the J gene end by 5 bases; junction bases not matched to a gene: 2. CDR3 sequence: CASSLLAGLDTQYF. As DNA, the CDR3 is TGTGCCAGCAGTTTACTAGCGGGACTAGATACGCAGTATTTT.

The table lists this clonotype with a few counts. This rearrangement joins TRBV20-1 to TRBJ2-7; D possibly matches TRBD1 or TRBD2 (5 bases each). V was pared by 6 bases and J by 1 base, with 13 bases between. CDR3 length equals 13 residues. Germline V gene data show CDR1 as DFQATT and CDR2 as SNEGSKA (reference sequence). The CDR3 region has the DNA TGCAGTGCACCTCTTGAGGGGTCCTACGAGCAGTACTTC. As protein: CSAPLEGSYEQYF.

This clonotype was found many times. CDR3 amino acids: CSARGQTSRPQHF. CDR3 DNA: TGCAGTGCTAGAGGACAGACCAGTCGGCCCCAGCATTTT. This chain uses TRBV20-1 with TRBJ1-5; weak D call: TRBD1 (5 bases). V lost 1 base and J lost 9, with 13 bases in between. The CDR3 covers 13 residues. Germline V gene data show CDR1 as DFQATT and CDR2 as SNEGSKA (reference sequence).

This clonotype has a handful of counts. Because the CDR3's place on the DNA is in doubt, the DNA is left out and the CDR3 is given as listed by TCRdb. V usage is TRBV5-6 and J usage is TRBJ2-7; no DNA check was done on the table's D call, TRBD2. The CDR3 numbers 15 amino acids, ends counted. Germline V CDR1 and CDR2: SGHDT, YYEEEE. CDR3 sequence: CASSFGPGLAYEQYF.

J is TRBJ2-5 and V is TRBV28, with D perhaps matching TRBD1 (7 bases). The CDR3 length is 15 residues. Germline assignment: CDR1 MDHEN and CDR2 SYDVKM. Trimming took off 5 bases at V and 2 bases at J, with 15 bases between the two ends. The CDR3 nucleotides read TGTGCCAGCAGTGCGACAGGGAGGATACAAGAGACCCAGTACTTC. Amino acids: CASSATGRIQETQYF.

This clonotype has more than one count but fewer than ten. The CDR3 reads CASSLGQTNTGELFF. DNA of the CDR3: TGTGCCAGCAGCTTGGGACAGACGAACACCGGGGAGCTGTTTTTT. The gene calls are TRBV7-9 and TRBJ2-2; 7 bases agree with TRBD1. V trimming: 3 bases; J trimming: 0 bases; junction bases outside the gene matches: 1. The length of the CDR3 is 15 residues. Germline CDR1 and CDR2: SEHNR and FQNEAQ (reference sequence).

This clonotype showed up just a few times. V is TRBV20-1 and J is TRBJ1-1, with a possible D match to TRBD1 (5 bases). The V and J ends lost 1 base and 3 bases respectively, with 12 bases between them. The CDR3 sequence is 14 residues long. Germline loops: CDR1 DFQATT, CDR2 SNEGSKA (reference sequence). CDR3 in amino acids: CSARAGRADTEAFF. The CDR3, as DNA: TGCAGTGCTAGAGCCGGCAGGGCCGACACTGAAGCTTTCTTT.

Many counts were recorded for this clonotype. The V gene is TRBV20-1, the J gene TRBJ2-1; perhaps TRBD2 as D (6 bases). V shed 5 bases and J shed 9 bases, with 20 bases lying between them. There are 14 residues in the CDR3. Germline V gene lookup returns CDR1 DFQATT and CDR2 SNEGSKA (reference sequence). In DNA, the CDR3 is TGCAGTGCTCGGAGGAGGGAGGCCTTCGGTGAGCAGTTCTTC. Residues: CSARRREAFGEQFF.

This clonotype was picked up a small number of times. This chain uses TRBV7-6 with TRBJ2-7; 10 bases map to TRBD2. This CDR3 region has 15 residues. Unmatched junction bases numbered 8, after V lost 5 bases and J lost 4 bases. The V gene's germline CDR1 is SGHVS and CDR2 FNYEAQ. CDR3 loop: CASSPRASGSYEQYF. The CDR3, as DNA: TGTGCCAGCAGCCCACGGGCTAGCGGGAGTTACGAGCAGTACTTC.

The rearrangement uses TRBV5-1 and TRBJ2-5, with D perhaps TRBD1 or TRBD2 (6 bases each). The CDR3 totals 15 residues. Trimming shortened V by 4 bases and J by 5 bases, and 18 bases separated the two germline ends. Germline values: CDR1 SGHRS, CDR2 YFSETQ. CDR3 sequence (DNA): TGCGCCAGCAGCCTGCTCACGGGGGCTGGGGAGACCCAGTACTTC. It encodes CASSLLTGAGETQYF.

This clonotype was seen a few times. This chain joins TRBV29-1 and TRBJ2-3; 7 bases are a match to TRBD1. CDR1 and CDR2 (germline): SQVTM, ANQGSEA. The CDR3 totals 14 residues. V lost 6 bases and J lost 0; bases outside the gene matches: 6. The CDR3 region has the DNA TGCAGCGTAACCGGGACAGCTAGCACAGATACGCAGTATTTT. Translated, it gives CSVTGTASTDTQYF.

This clonotype was detected once. The rearrangement joins TRBV10-3 to TRBJ1-1; 11 positions agree with TRBD1. Trimming cost V 10 bases and J 8 bases; bases outside gene matches: 12. Germline values: CDR1 ENHRY, CDR2 SYGVKD. CDR3 length: 14 amino acids. The CDR3, as DNA: TGTGCCACCATGCGGGACAGGGGGAAATCGGAAGCTTTCTTT. It specifies CATMRDRGKSEAFF.

The CDR3 here is CASSPGLAGEQYF. The CDR3 DNA is TGTGCCAGCAGTCCAGGACTAGCGGGCGAGCAGTACTTC. The rearrangement joins TRBV28 to TRBJ2-7, with 11 bases that match TRBD2. With V trimmed by 5 bases and J by 6 bases, 3 bases remained unmatched. Germline V gives CDR1 MDHEN, CDR2 SYDVKM. This CDR3 comprises 13 residues.

CDR3 sequence: CASSHDWNQETQYF. CDR3 coding DNA: TGTGCCAGCAGCCACGACTGGAACCAAGAGACCCAGTACTTC. The rearrangement links TRBV3-1 to TRBJ2-5; no clear D. Germline V gene sequence: CDR1 LGHDT, CDR2 YNNKEL (reference sequence). This CDR3 has 14 amino acids. Trimming cost V 3 bases and J 0 bases, with 8 bases left between them.

This clonotype was seen a handful of times. The CDR3 DNA reads as TGTGCCAGCGGGACACTCCAAGAGACCCAGTACTTC. It encodes CASGTLQETQYF. The chain couples TRBV28 to TRBJ2-5, with a weak D call TRBD1 (6 bases). There are 12 residues in the CDR3. V was pared by 8 bases and J by 1 base, with 8 bases between. Germline-derived CDR1 and CDR2 are MDHEN and SYDVKM. Looking up the rest from reference TRBV28 and TRBJ2-5 gives the full variable domain: DVKVTQSSRYLVKRTGEKVFLECVQDMDHENMFWYRQDPGLGLRLIYFSYDVKMKEKGDIPEGYSVSREKKERFSLILESASTNQTSMYLCASGTLQETQYFGPGTRLLVL.

This clonotype was detected a few times. The J gene is TRBJ2-4, the V gene TRBV5-1; possible D gene TRBD1, 5 bases. Trimming stripped 5 bases from V and 1 base from J, with 10 bases between. The CDR3 length is 14 residues. Germline V lookup: CDR1 SGHRS, CDR2 YFSETQ. The CDR3 DNA is TGCGCCAGCAGGGGTGCAGGGGCCAAAAACATTCAGTACTTC. It is translated as CASRGAGAKNIQYF.

This clonotype was observed at least ten times. The chain carries TRBV10-2 and TRBJ1-5; 7 positions agree with TRBD1. Germline CDR1 is WSHSY and CDR2 is SAAADI. The CDR3 loop spans 14 amino acids. Trimming removed 7 bases from V and 3 bases from J; junction bases left unmatched: 6. The CDR3 DNA sequence: TGCGCCAGCACCATGGGACAGTCCAATCAGCCCCAGCATTTT. Translated: CASTMGQSNQPQHF.

J is TRBJ2-6 and V is TRBV9; 9 nucleotides match TRBD2. J lost 0 bases, V lost 0 bases, and 4 bases had no gene match. Looked up from germline, CDR1 is SGDLS and CDR2 is YYNGEE. The CDR3 is 18 amino acids. This CDR3 reads CASSVGLAENSGANVLTF. The CDR3 bases are TGTGCCAGCAGCGTAGGACTAGCGGAAAACTCTGGGGCCAACGTCCTGACTTTC.

A few counts support this clonotype. The chain has TRBV28 and TRBJ2-3; D might be TRBD1 (5 bases). The germline V gene has CDR1 MDHEN and CDR2 SYDVKM. This CDR3 is 13 amino acids long. Trimming took 3 bases from V and 6 from J, leaving 10 bases between them. The CDR3 protein is CASSFPDSDTQYF. Here the CDR3 DNA reads TGTGCCAGCAGTTTCCCTGACAGTGATACGCAGTATTTT.